This TCR beta chain stems from a study of blood T cell repertoires in COVID-19. About the research overall: There were acute and convalescent COVID-19 samples, and they came from the United States, Italy and Spain.

Method: immunoSEQ multiplex PCR; TCRdb's copy keeps in-frame clones and lacks some. This table holds 200,000 to 250,000 clones, 84% found once. Participants were aged roughly 18 to 100 years from around 25 US areas. Clinical histories supplied by participants themselves formed the basis of cohort assignment. The TCR comes from a woman in her thirties or forties who had recovered from COVID-19. Material for sequencing was PBMCs or T cells enriched from blood (not recorded which).

The CDR3 DNA sequence: TGTGCCAGCCGGACGCAGGGTAATTCACCCCTCCACTTT. Translated, it gives CASRTQGNSPLHF. The chain combines TRBV28 with TRBJ1-6, with D perhaps TRBD1 (5 bases). V dropped 8 bases and J dropped 6 bases, with 11 bases sitting between them. The CDR3 consists of 13 residues. In germline, CDR1 is MDHEN, CDR2 SYDVKM. Based on the CDR3 plus reference TRBV28 and TRBJ1-6, the full variable domain is DVKVTQSSRYLVKRTGEKVFLECVQDMDHENMFWYRQDPGLGLRLIYFSYDVKMKEKGDIPEGYSVSREKKERFSLILESASTNQTSMYLCASRTQGNSPLHFGNGTRLTVT.